This TCR beta chain was obtained from a study of Graves' ophthalmopathy and Graves' hyperthyroidism. Clinical symptoms, serum thyroxine, TRAb, thyroid ultrasound and orbital computed tomography formed the basis of diagnosis. CDR1 and CDR2 from the germline V gene are SQVTM and ANQGSEA. This CDR3 is built from 19 residues. Trimming pared 4 bases from V and 0 bases from J, leaving 27 bases between. Amplified TCR beta CDR3 regions were obtained using RNA transcripts as template. Second-round multiplex PCR came after first-round RT-PCR with HTBI primers. TCRdb ran MiXCR on the multiplex PCR reads and lists one entry per CDR3 protein. The repertoire holds more than 550,000 distinct CDR3 sequences, with 35% to 50% as singletons.

The chain joins TRBV29-1 to TRBJ1-2; a possible D gene is TRBD1 (5 bases). The sample consisted of peripheral blood. This TCR derives from an adult man with Graves' ophthalmopathy. DNA for the CDR3: TGCAGCGTTGGGGACTCACGTCTCTACGAGCGGGTAGCTAACTATGGCTACACCTTC. Encoded protein: CSVGDSRLYERVANYGYTF. The full variable domain, rest sourced from reference TRBV29-1 and TRBJ1-2, is SAVISQKPSRDICQRGTSLTIQCQVDSQVTMMFWYRQQPGQSLTLIATANQGSEATYESGFVIDKFPISRPNLTFSTLTVSNMSPEDSSIYLCSVGDSRLYERVANYGYTFGSGTRLTVV.